Below are 26 T cell receptor beta chains sequenced from a single sample in a study of CD8+ T cells in alopecia areata. Sequencing used cDNA as its template, made by extracting RNA and reverse transcribing it. Measured with immunoSEQ multiplex PCR; TCRdb has only the in-frame clones, and not every one. This sample carries around 140,000 clones, about 47% of them seen once, and the ten largest clones take 0.85% to 1%. The specimen was CD4+ T cells sorted from blood, collected at week 0. Receptors were obtained from a human donor with alopecia areata.

The J gene is TRBJ2-7, the V gene TRBV25-1; 8 nucleotides agree with TRBD2. J was trimmed by 4 bases and V by 5 bases; bases with no gene match: 7. Germline V gene lookup returns CDR1 MGHDK and CDR2 SYGVNS. The CDR3 totals 14 residues. The CDR3 region has the DNA TGTGCCAGCAGTATCTCGGGAGGGAGGTACGAGCAGTACTTC. Its translation: CASSISGGRYEQYF.

The chain joins TRBV5-6 to TRBJ2-2, with 7 bases fitting TRBD2. V shed 2 bases, J shed 3 bases, and the junction held 4 bases outside the gene matches. Germline-derived CDR1 and CDR2 are SGHDT and YYEEEE. This CDR3 contains 15 residues. CDR3: CASSLLAQDTGELFF. The CDR3 coding sequence is TGTGCCAGCAGCTTACTAGCGCAAGACACCGGGGAGCTGTTTTTT.

Points on this clone: At the DNA level, this CDR3 is encoded by other sequences in the same sample as well. The chain recombines TRBV15 with TRBJ2-7, with D hard to call. The CDR3 totals 13 residues. Germline assignment: CDR1 LNHNV and CDR2 YYDKDF (reference sequence). The germline V and J ends were trimmed by 0 bases and 0 bases, with 3 bases remaining between them. Here the CDR3 reads CATSRDPSYEQYF. The CDR3 DNA sequence: TGTGCCACCAGCAGAGATCCCTCCTACGAGCAGTACTTC.

This clone was picked up a small number of times. The genes are TRBV6-1 and TRBJ2-4; D is unresolved. Trimming took off 1 base at V and 0 bases at J, with 7 bases between the two ends. The CDR3 has 15 amino acids. Germline CDR1 is MNHNS and CDR2 is SASEGT. The DNA of the CDR3 is TGTGCCAGCAGTGAAGAGTGGCTAGCCAAAAACATTCAGTACTTC. This codes for CASSEEWLAKNIQYF.

To note about this clone: Within the sample, other DNA sequences also encode this same CDR3. The chain joins TRBV29-1 to TRBJ1-1; the D is unclear. Trimming took off 7 bases at V and 8 bases at J, with 5 bases between the two ends. CDR3 size: 8 residues. Germline values: CDR1 SQVTM, CDR2 ANQGSEA. Here the CDR3 DNA reads TGCAGCGCGGACGAAGCTTTCTTT. This translates into CSADEAFF.

This clone was observed a handful of times. This rearrangement joins TRBV28 to TRBJ2-7; D is perhaps TRBD1 (6 bases). The germline V gene encodes CDR1 MDHEN and CDR2 SYDVKM. V gave up 3 bases and J gave up 1 base, with 13 bases separating them. The CDR3 is made up of 15 amino acids. The chain's CDR3 is CASSFLLGQSYEQYF. For the CDR3, the DNA is TGTGCCAGCAGTTTCCTTCTTGGACAGTCCTACGAGCAGTACTTC.

A remark on this clone: Other nucleotide sequences in the sample specify the same CDR3. The V and J genes are TRBV7-2 and TRBJ2-6; D might be TRBD1 (5 bases). Per the germline V gene, CDR1 is SGHTA and CDR2 is FQGNSA. The length of the CDR3 is 15 residues. The ends were cut back, 2 bases at V and 4 bases at J, with 9 bases in the middle. The DNA for the CDR3 is TGTGCCAGCAGCTTAAGTGGGGCCGGGGCCAACGTCCTGACTTTC. It yields the protein CASSLSGAGANVLTF.

J is TRBJ2-1 and V is TRBV6-4, with D possibly being TRBD2 (6 bases). V lost 5 bases to trimming and J lost 0 bases, with 11 bases between them. Per the germline V gene, CDR1 is MRHNA and CDR2 is SNTAGT. This CDR3 spans 15 amino acids. The CDR3 DNA follows: TGTGCCAGCAGTTCGGGACTCCTCTCCTACAATGAGCAGTTCTTC. As protein: CASSSGLLSYNEQFF.

The chain is built from TRBV10-3 and TRBJ1-1; D is unclear. Germline V lookup: CDR1 ENHRY, CDR2 SYGVKD. CDR3 length equals 12 residues. The V end was cut by 2 bases, the J end by 10 bases, with 11 bases between. For the CDR3, the DNA is TGTGCCATCAGTGAGGGAGGTGGGCTAGCTTTCTTT. Translated: CAISEGGGLAFF.

The genes are TRBV23-1 and TRBJ1-5, with TRBD1 matching over 8 bases. TRBV23-1 is an ORF, with its function uncertain. This CDR3 region has 19 residues. Losses at the gene ends were 0 bases for V and 0 bases for J; bases not matched to a gene: 10. The CDR3 protein is CASSQSQDREPYSNQPQHF. The CDR3 DNA is TGCGCCAGCAGTCAATCACAGGACAGGGAGCCTTATAGCAATCAGCCCCAGCATTTT.

The rearrangement uses TRBV9 and TRBJ1-1; D possibly corresponds to TRBD1 (5 bases). Trimming stripped 4 bases from V and 1 base from J, with 8 bases between. The CDR3 sequence is 13 residues long. The germline V gene encodes CDR1 SGDLS and CDR2 YYNGEE. Here the CDR3 reads CASSTGQNTEAFF. The CDR3 DNA sequence: TGTGCCAGCAGCACCGGACAGAACACTGAAGCTTTCTTT. Full variable domain (outside the CDR3, taken from reference TRBV9 and TRBJ1-1): DSGVTQTPKHLITATGQRVTLRCSPRSGDLSVYWYQQSLDQGLQFLIQYYNGEERAKGNILERFSAQQFPDLHSELNLSSLELGDSALYFCASSTGQNTEAFFGQGTRLTVV.

In this sample, this clone turned up many times. The chain has TRBV27 and TRBJ2-3; no clear D. Per the germline V gene, CDR1 is MNHEY and CDR2 is SMNVEV (reference sequence). This CDR3 is 11 amino acids long. The V end was cut by 0 bases, the J end by 7 bases, with 2 bases between. CDR3: CASSLSNTQYF. In DNA, the CDR3 is TGTGCCAGCAGTTTATCCAATACGCAGTATTTT.

This clone was seen more than once but under ten times. The CDR3 bases are TGCGCCAGCAGTCATTCTATTTGGGCCCTCAACGGGGAGCCCCAGCATTTT. It codes for CASSHSIWALNGEPQHF. The genes are TRBV23-1 and TRBJ1-5, with unresolved D. TRBV23-1 is an open reading frame, and its role is uncertain. CDR3 length equals 17 residues. V shed 3 bases and J shed 8 bases, with 23 bases lying between them.

The table lists this clone with a few counts. The chain recombines TRBV2 with TRBJ2-2; TRBD1 matches 9 bases. Germline CDR1 SNHLY, CDR2 FYNNEI. V trimming: 7 bases; J trimming: 7 bases; junction bases outside the gene matches: 10. The CDR3 sequence is 15 residues long. The CDR3 is CASTEQDRGSGELFF. The DNA of the CDR3 is TGTGCCAGCACCGAACAGGACAGGGGAAGCGGGGAGCTGTTTTTT.

This clone has only a few counts. This rearrangement joins TRBV6-6 to TRBJ2-7, with a possible D match to TRBD2 (6 bases). CDR1 is MNHNY and CDR2 is SVGAGI in the germline V gene (reference sequence). The length of the CDR3 is 13 residues. Trimming left V 5 bases short and J 8 bases short, with 16 bases between. The CDR3 coding sequence is TGTGCCAGCAGTAAGGGGACTCCCTCCCAGCAGTACTTC. Amino acids: CASSKGTPSQQYF.

This clone was seen more than once but under ten times. V gene TRBV5-5 combines with J gene TRBJ2-7, with TRBD2 matching over 9 bases. The CDR3 is made up of 14 amino acids. Germline CDR1 SGHKS, CDR2 YYEKEE (reference sequence). Germline trimming cut 3 bases from V and 7 bases from J; bases unmatched to any gene: 8. As DNA, the CDR3 is TGTGCCAGCAGCTCTAGCGGGGCCTCCTGGGAGCAGTACTTC. It yields the protein CASSSSGASWEQYF.

The chain joins TRBV15 to TRBJ1-4; TRBD1 is a possible D gene (6 bases). CDR1 and CDR2 (germline): LNHNV, YYDKDF (reference sequence). The CDR3 consists of 13 residues. With 7 bases removed from V and 4 bases from J, the gap between germline ends came to 10 bases. CDR3 sequence: CATNGQINEKLFF. The CDR3 DNA follows: TGTGCCACCAATGGACAGATTAATGAAAAACTGTTTTTT.

The V gene is TRBV15, the J gene TRBJ2-7, with D perhaps TRBD2 (5 bases). Trimming pared 3 bases from V and 6 bases from J, leaving 9 bases between. The CDR3 runs 12 residues. CDR1 is LNHNV and CDR2 is YYDKDF in the germline V gene (reference sequence). This chain's CDR3 is CATSSVGAEQYF. The DNA for the CDR3 is TGTGCCACCAGCAGCGTGGGAGCCGAGCAGTACTTC.

The V and J genes are TRBV11-2 and TRBJ1-2; no firm D call. Trimming removed 0 bases from V and 4 bases from J, with 12 bases in between. This CDR3 is built from 15 residues. Germline V lookup: CDR1 SGHAT, CDR2 FQNNGV. The CDR3 sequence is CASSLESSRIYGYTF. The DNA of the CDR3 is TGTGCCAGCAGCTTAGAGTCGAGCAGGATCTATGGCTACACCTTC.

This sequence joins TRBV5-6 and TRBJ1-2, with a tentative D call TRBD1 (6 bases). This CDR3 is 14 amino acids long. Germline V gene data show CDR1 as SGHDT and CDR2 as YYEEEE. V was trimmed by 4 bases and J by 5 bases, leaving 15 bases between them. CDR3 amino acids: CASSLQGQPYGYTF. The CDR3 DNA reads as TGTGCCAGCAGCCTGCAGGGGCAGCCGTATGGCTACACCTTC.

This chain joins TRBV7-2 and TRBJ2-1; unclear D gene. The CDR3 contains 12 residues. Looked up from germline, CDR1 is SGHTA and CDR2 is FQGNSA. Trimming left V 1 base short and J 9 bases short, with 7 bases between. The CDR3 spells CASSLVLVEQFF. The DNA of the CDR3 is TGTGCCAGCAGCTTAGTCCTAGTTGAGCAGTTCTTC. The entire variable domain, with the rest obtained from reference TRBV7-2 and TRBJ2-1, is as follows: GAGVSQSPSNKVTEKGKDVELRCDPISGHTALYWYRQSLGQGLEFLIYFQGNSAPDKSGLPSDRFSAERTGGSVSTLTIQRTQQEDSAVYLCASSLVLVEQFFGPGTRLTVL.

V and J are TRBV7-9 and TRBJ2-5; 8 positions match TRBD1. Trimming cost V 6 bases and J 5 bases; bases outside gene matches: 5. The V gene's germline CDR1 is SEHNR and CDR2 FQNEAQ (reference sequence). The CDR3 loop spans 13 amino acids. The CDR3 sequence: CASSRTGRETQYF. Here the CDR3 DNA reads TGTGCCAGCAGTCGGACAGGGAGGGAGACCCAGTACTTC.

This chain links TRBV5-1 with TRBJ2-7; TRBD2 is a possible D gene (5 bases). The CDR3 is 13 amino acids. V was trimmed by 4 bases and J by 5 bases, leaving 13 bases between them. In germline, CDR1 is SGHRS, CDR2 YFSETQ. The CDR3, as DNA: TGCGCCAGCAGCACCCCGGGTAGCGACGAGCAGTACTTC. Encoded protein: CASSTPGSDEQYF.

V gene TRBV6-5 combines with J gene TRBJ1-1; 7 positions match TRBD1. CDR3 size: 15 residues. Germline lookup yields CDR1 MNHEY and CDR2 SVGAGI. The V and J ends lost 2 bases and 5 bases, in that order; junction bases with no gene match: 8. The CDR3 spells CASSYTLQGRTEAFF. DNA for the CDR3: TGTGCCAGCAGTTACACTTTACAGGGGAGGACTGAAGCTTTCTTT.

The chain's CDR3 is CASSDPTYSNQPQHF. As DNA, the CDR3 is TGTGCCAGCAGTGACCCCACCTATAGCAATCAGCCCCAGCATTTT. The genes are TRBV6-1 and TRBJ1-5; the D is unclear. There are 15 residues in the CDR3. Trimming removed 3 bases at V and 0 bases at J, with 9 bases between. CDR1 and CDR2 from the germline V gene are MNHNS and SASEGT.

The J gene is TRBJ2-7, the V gene TRBV30; 8 bases map to TRBD1. CDR1 is GTSNPN, CDR2 SVGIG, per germline (reference sequence). The V and J ends lost 3 bases and 4 bases, in that order; junction bases with no gene match: 11. The CDR3 spans 15 residues. The CDR3 spells CAWRALGQVRYEQYF. In DNA, the CDR3 is TGTGCCTGGAGGGCCCTGGGACAGGTTCGGTACGAGCAGTACTTC.